This T cell receptor beta chain was retrieved from a study of PD-1 blockade in classical Hodgkin lymphoma. Findings and limits, study-wide: Whoever responded completely had baseline diversity much like that seen in newly diagnosed patients. A reduction in baseline TCR diversity was reportedly seen in newly diagnosed patients relative to healthy donors.

Per germline, CDR1 KGHSH and CDR2 LQKENI. V trimming: 5 bases; J trimming: 6 bases; junction bases outside the gene matches: 11. The CDR3 has 16 residues. Concerning this clone itself: The target antigen is unknown.

The time point denotes: cycle 4 day 1 (C4D1), after around six weeks of nivolumab. Each patient experienced a relapse that followed autologous stem cell transplantation, and brentuximab vedotin exposure varied. Sequencing used immunoSEQ multiplex PCR; TCRdb keeps in-frame clones, though not all of them. This sample has about 24,000 clones; 81% occur once, and the top ten carry 20% to 25%. The chain has TRBV18 and TRBJ2-1, with 9 bases identical to TRBD1. The starting material was peripheral blood mononuclear cells (PBMCs), obtained before the fourth cycle of nivolumab. The clonotype comes from a human donor with classical Hodgkin lymphoma. Written as DNA, the CDR3 is TGTGCCAGCTCATCTACCGGGACAGGGAGGCTCAATGAGCAGTTCTTC. Protein: CASSSTGTGRLNEQFF.